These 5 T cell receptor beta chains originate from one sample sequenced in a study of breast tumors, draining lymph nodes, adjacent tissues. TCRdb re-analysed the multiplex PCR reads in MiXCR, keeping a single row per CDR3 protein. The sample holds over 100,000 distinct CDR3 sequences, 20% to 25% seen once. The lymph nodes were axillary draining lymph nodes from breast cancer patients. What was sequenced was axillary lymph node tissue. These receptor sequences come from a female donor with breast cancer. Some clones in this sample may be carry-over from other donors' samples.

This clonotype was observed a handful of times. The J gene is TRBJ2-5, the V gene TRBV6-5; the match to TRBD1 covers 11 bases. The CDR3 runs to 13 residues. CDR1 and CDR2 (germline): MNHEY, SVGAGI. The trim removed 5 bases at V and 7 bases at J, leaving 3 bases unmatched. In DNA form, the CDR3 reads TGTGCCAGCAGTAAGGGACAGGGGGTGACCCAGTACTTC. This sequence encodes CASSKGQGVTQYF.

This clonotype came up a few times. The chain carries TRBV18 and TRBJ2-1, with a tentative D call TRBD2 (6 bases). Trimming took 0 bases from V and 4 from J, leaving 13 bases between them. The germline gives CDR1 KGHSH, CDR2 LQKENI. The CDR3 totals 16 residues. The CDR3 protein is CASSPPSSGLYNEQFF. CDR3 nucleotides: TGTGCCAGCTCACCACCGTCGAGCGGACTATACAATGAGCAGTTCTTC.

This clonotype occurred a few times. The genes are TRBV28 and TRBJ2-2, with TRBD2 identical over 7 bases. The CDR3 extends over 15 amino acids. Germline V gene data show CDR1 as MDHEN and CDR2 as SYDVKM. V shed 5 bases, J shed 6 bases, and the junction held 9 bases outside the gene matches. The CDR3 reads CASSTVGLNPGELFF. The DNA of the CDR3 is TGTGCCAGCAGTACGGTGGGACTAAACCCCGGGGAGCTGTTTTTT. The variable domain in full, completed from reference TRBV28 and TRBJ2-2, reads DVKVTQSSRYLVKRTGEKVFLECVQDMDHENMFWYRQDPGLGLRLIYFSYDVKMKEKGDIPEGYSVSREKKERFSLILESASTNQTSMYLCASSTVGLNPGELFFGEGSRLTVL.

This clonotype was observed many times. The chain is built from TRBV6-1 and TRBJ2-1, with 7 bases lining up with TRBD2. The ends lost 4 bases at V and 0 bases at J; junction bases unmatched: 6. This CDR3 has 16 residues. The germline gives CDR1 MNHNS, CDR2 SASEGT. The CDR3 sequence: CASSAKRDGSYNEQFF. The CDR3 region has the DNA TGTGCCAGCAGTGCTAAGCGGGATGGCTCCTACAATGAGCAGTTCTTC.

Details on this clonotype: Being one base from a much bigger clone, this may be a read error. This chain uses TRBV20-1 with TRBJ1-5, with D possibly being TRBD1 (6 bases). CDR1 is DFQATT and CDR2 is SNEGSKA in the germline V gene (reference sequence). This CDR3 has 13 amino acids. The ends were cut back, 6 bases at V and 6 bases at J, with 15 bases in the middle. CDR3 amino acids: CSARRGVGQPQHF. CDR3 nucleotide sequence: TGCAGTGCCCGAAGGGGGGTAGGTCAGCCCCAGCATTTT.